The 27 T cell receptor beta chains reported below all come from one sample, sequenced in a study of blood T cell repertoires in COVID-19. The repertoire was sequenced with immunoSEQ multiplex PCR; TCRdb's copy has only in-frame clones and lacks some. The sample includes 250,000 to 300,000 clones, 70% to 90% of them seen just once. The source material was peripheral blood. The origin of the receptors is a man in his sixties who had recovered from COVID-19.

This clone was seen only once. The J gene is TRBJ2-5, the V gene TRBV5-1; D may be TRBD2 (6 bases). Germline CDR1 SGHRS, CDR2 YFSETQ. The V end lost 2 bases, the J end lost 6 bases, and 29 bases lay between the germline ends. The length of the CDR3 is 19 residues. This chain's CDR3 is CASSFPDFGLTGSAKTQYF. The CDR3 DNA reads as TGCGCCAGCAGCTTCCCCGATTTTGGACTAACTGGGTCAGCAAAGACCCAGTACTTC. The full variable domain, with the rest looked up from reference TRBV5-1 and TRBJ2-5, is KAGVTQTPRYLIKTRGQQVTLSCSPISGHRSVSWYQQTPGQGLQFLFEYFSETQRNKGNFPGRFSGRQFSNSRSEMNVSTLELGDSALYLCASSFPDFGLTGSAKTQYFGPGTRLLVL.

The rearrangement joins TRBV6-6 to TRBJ1-1, with no clear D. The CDR3 sequence is 11 residues long. Trimming removed 4 bases at V and 7 bases at J, with 7 bases between. Germline CDR1 and CDR2: MNHNY and SVGAGI (reference sequence). CDR3 residues: CASSFDYEAFF. The CDR3, as DNA: TGTGCCAGCAGTTTTGACTATGAAGCTTTCTTT.

This clone was seen a few times. The chain carries TRBV6-5 and TRBJ2-7; 8 bases are shared with TRBD2. The germline V gene has CDR1 MNHEY and CDR2 SVGAGI. V was pared by 7 bases and J by 3 bases, with 8 bases of the junction left unmatched. The CDR3 covers 14 residues. The CDR3 region has the DNA TGTGCCAGCAAATCGACGGGGGGGAGCTACGAGCAGTACTTC. Protein: CASKSTGGSYEQYF.

The V call is TRBV27, the J call TRBJ1-1; D not certain. The V and J ends lost 3 bases and 1 base respectively, with 9 bases between them. Per the germline V gene, CDR1 is MNHEY and CDR2 is SMNVEV (reference sequence). The CDR3 runs 14 residues. The CDR3 sequence is CASSFTGSNTEAFF. The CDR3 bases are TGTGCCAGCAGTTTTACCGGGTCGAACACTGAAGCTTTCTTT.

This chain connects TRBV2 to TRBJ1-5, with unresolved D. Germline V gives CDR1 SNHLY, CDR2 FYNNEI. V shed 4 bases and J shed 0 bases, with 13 bases lying between them. The CDR3 has 16 residues. In nucleotides, the CDR3 is TGTGCCAGCAGTGTTTTCGGGGTTGTTAGCAATCAGCCCCAGCATTTT. Translated, it gives CASSVFGVVSNQPQHF.

V and J are TRBV13 and TRBJ2-1, with 12 bases matching TRBD2. V dropped 2 bases and J dropped 6; count of bases not matched to a gene: 5. CDR1 is PRHDT and CDR2 is FYEKMQ in the germline V gene (reference sequence). This CDR3 region has 16 residues. In DNA, the CDR3 is TGTGCCAGCAGCTTATTATCTAGCGGGGGGGCCAATGAGCAGTTCTTC. Protein sequence: CASSLLSSGGANEQFF.

This clone was seen just once. The V gene is TRBV29-1, the J gene TRBJ2-5; 8 bases align to TRBD1. The V segment lost 7 bases and the J segment 3 bases; nucleotides outside the gene matches: 7. The length of the CDR3 is 13 residues. The germline CDR1 and CDR2 sequences are SQVTM and ANQGSEA. The CDR3, as DNA: TGCAGCGCCCAGGGGGCAGCCAAAGAGACCCAGTACTTC. Translation: CSAQGAAKETQYF.

V gene TRBV9 combines with J gene TRBJ2-2; D is undetermined. The ends were cut back, 0 bases at V and 6 bases at J, with 18 bases in the middle. Per germline, CDR1 SGDLS and CDR2 YYNGEE. CDR3 size: 17 residues. The chain's CDR3 is CASSVALDPRLAGELFF. The CDR3 DNA is TGTGCCAGCAGCGTAGCTCTAGACCCTAGATTGGCCGGGGAGCTGTTTTTT.

The chain has TRBV10-2 and TRBJ2-4; 7 positions agree with TRBD1. This CDR3 comprises 12 residues. V was clipped by 3 bases and J by 8 bases; unmatched bases: 1. CDR1 is WSHSY and CDR2 is SAAADI in the germline V gene. CDR3 amino acids: CASSEGGYIQYF. The CDR3 DNA follows: TGCGCCAGCAGTGAAGGGGGCTACATTCAGTACTTC.

V usage is TRBV10-3 and J usage is TRBJ2-7; 10 positions match TRBD2. The CDR3 extends over 14 amino acids. Germline V gene data show CDR1 as ENHRY and CDR2 as SYGVKD. The V gene end was trimmed by 4 bases and the J gene end by 6 bases; junction bases not matched to a gene: 6. The CDR3 loop is CAISGLAGGTEQYF. CDR3 coding DNA: TGTGCCATCAGTGGGTTAGCGGGAGGAACCGAGCAGTACTTC.

V gene TRBV3-1 (or the pseudogene TRBV3-2) combines with J gene TRBJ1-1; no reliable D call. Germline V gene sequence: CDR1 LGHDT, CDR2 YNNKEL (reference sequence). Trimming shortened V by 1 base and J by 11 bases, and 20 bases separated the two germline ends. The CDR3 spans 15 residues. The CDR3, as DNA: TGTGCCAGCAGCCAAGTTACTAGAGCTTTAACCGGGGCTTTCTTT. Its protein is CASSQVTRALTGAFF.

The rearrangement uses TRBV20-1 and TRBJ2-3, with a weak D call TRBD1 (6 bases). The germline gives CDR1 DFQATT, CDR2 SNEGSKA (reference sequence). Trimming took 4 bases from V and 2 from J, leaving 16 bases between them. CDR3 length: 15 amino acids. Written as DNA, the CDR3 is TGCAGTGCTAATGACAAGGGGGATTTCACAGATACGCAGTATTTT. Translation gives CSANDKGDFTDTQYF.

The CDR3 DNA reads TGTGCCAGTAGTTCCCGGGGGGCTTACGGGGAGCTGTTTTTT. This translates into CASSSRGAYGELFF. The chain employs TRBV19 and TRBJ2-2; D possibly corresponds to TRBD2 (7 bases). CDR3 length: 14 residues. The germline V and J ends were trimmed by 5 bases and 7 bases, with 14 bases remaining between them. Looked up from germline, CDR1 is LNHDA and CDR2 is SQIVND (reference sequence).

Only one count was recorded for this clone. This chain joins TRBV24-1 and TRBJ1-2, with TRBD1 identical over 9 bases. The CDR3 extends over 17 amino acids. With V trimmed by 2 bases and J by 5 bases, 11 bases remained unmatched. In germline, CDR1 is KGHDR, CDR2 SFDVKD. For the CDR3, the DNA is TGTGCCACCAGTGATTACCCTCCCGGGACAGGGACTTATGGCTACACCTTC. Protein product: CATSDYPPGTGTYGYTF.

This clone was seen just once. The chain links TRBV5-5 to TRBJ2-7, with unresolved D. Trimming removed 0 bases from V and 3 bases from J, with 7 bases in between. This CDR3 has 13 residues. CDR1 and CDR2 (germline): SGHKS, YYEKEE (reference sequence). The CDR3 bases are TGTGCCAGCAGCTTGGGACAACTCTACGAGCAGTACTTC. It is translated as CASSLGQLYEQYF. Full variable domain (missing parts from reference TRBV5-5 and TRBJ2-7): DAGVTQSPTHLIKTRGQQVTLRCSPISGHKSVSWYQQVLGQGPQFIFQYYEKEERGRGNFPDRFSARQFPNYSSELNVNALLLGDSALYLCASSLGQLYEQYFGPGTRLTVT.

The rearrangement uses TRBV9 and TRBJ2-2; 10 nucleotides match TRBD2. V gave up 0 bases and J gave up 2 bases; unmatched junction bases: 4. This CDR3 is built from 17 residues. The germline V gene encodes CDR1 SGDLS and CDR2 YYNGEE. CDR3 DNA: TGTGCCAGCAGCGTAGGGAGACTAGCGGGTAACACCGGGGAGCTGTTTTTT. It yields the protein CASSVGRLAGNTGELFF.

The chain recombines TRBV9 with TRBJ2-1; 7 nucleotides match TRBD2. This CDR3 is 15 amino acids long. CDR1 and CDR2 (germline): SGDLS, YYNGEE. Trimming took 1 base from V and 5 from J; bases not matched to a gene: 6. CDR3 loop: CASSVMSGDHNEQFF. CDR3 in DNA: TGTGCCAGCAGCGTAATGAGCGGGGATCACAATGAGCAGTTCTTC.

V gene TRBV9 combines with J gene TRBJ2-5; 14 nucleotides line up with TRBD2. The CDR3 sequence is 18 residues long. After removal of 0 bases from V and 3 bases from J, the junction contained 7 bases not matched to a gene. Germline V gene lookup returns CDR1 SGDLS and CDR2 YYNGEE. The CDR3 nucleotides are TGTGCCAGCAGCGTAGGTTATAGGACTAGCGGGAGGAAAGAGACCCAGTACTTC. Translation: CASSVGYRTSGRKETQYF.

The V and J genes are TRBV29-1 and TRBJ1-2; 8 nucleotides line up with TRBD1. The J segment lost 3 bases and the V segment lost 4 bases, leaving 10 bases of the junction unmatched. The CDR3 is 15 residues long. CDR1 SQVTM and CDR2 ANQGSEA come from the germline V gene. This chain's CDR3 is CSVGEIGQGYYGYTF. DNA for the CDR3: TGCAGCGTTGGAGAGATAGGACAGGGCTACTATGGCTACACCTTC.

The chain is built from TRBV6-6 and TRBJ2-3; 8 bases are a match to TRBD2. J gave up 4 bases and V 7 bases, and 4 bases lay outside the gene matches. The germline V gene has CDR1 MNHNY and CDR2 SVGAGI (reference sequence). CDR3 length: 13 amino acids. CDR3: CASNPLAADTQYF. The DNA for the CDR3 is TGTGCCAGCAACCCACTAGCGGCAGATACGCAGTATTTT.

The chain is built from TRBV6-5 and TRBJ2-7, with TRBD2 matching 8 bases. V shed 8 bases and J 5 bases; nucleotides not matched to a gene: 11. Germline V gene data show CDR1 as MNHEY and CDR2 as SVGAGI. The CDR3 totals 14 residues. The CDR3 DNA sequence: TGTGCCAGCTGGGTGGCCGGGAGGGCCCACGAGCAGTACTTC. Translating it yields CASWVAGRAHEQYF.

The CDR3 DNA reads as TGTGCCAGCAGCTTACGGGTCACTGAAGCTTTCTTT. It codes for CASSLRVTEAFF. This chain connects TRBV11-2 to TRBJ1-1; no reliable D call. The V and J ends lost 2 bases and 4 bases respectively, with 5 bases between them. The germline V gene has CDR1 SGHAT and CDR2 FQNNGV. This CDR3 has 12 residues.

The rearrangement joins TRBV7-9 to TRBJ1-1, with 8 bases that match TRBD1. Germline-derived CDR1 and CDR2 are SEHNR and FQNEAQ (reference sequence). V gave up 2 bases and J gave up 0 bases; unmatched junction bases: 8. This CDR3 contains 17 residues. The CDR3 loop is CASSLSSGGLLNTEAFF. DNA for the CDR3: TGTGCCAGCAGCTTATCTTCAGGGGGCCTGTTGAACACTGAAGCTTTCTTT.

This chain links TRBV12-3 or TRBV12-4 with TRBJ2-2; D possibly corresponds to TRBD2 (5 bases). The V end lost 10 bases, the J end lost 6 bases, and 12 bases lay between the germline ends. The CDR3 spans 12 residues. The CDR3 nucleotides are TGTGCCACCGCCGGACTTCCCGGGGAGCTGTTTTTT. It codes for CATAGLPGELFF.

The chain joins TRBV16 to TRBJ2-3; TRBD2 agrees at 7 bases. The CDR3 runs 16 residues. Germline V gene data show CDR1 as KGHSY and CDR2 as FQNENV. Losses at the gene ends were 2 bases for V and 5 bases for J; bases not matched to a gene: 10. The CDR3: CASSQNLAGVKDTQYF. The DNA of the CDR3 is TGTGCCAGCAGCCAAAACCTTGCGGGAGTGAAAGATACGCAGTATTTT.

In this sample, this clone turned up once. The rearrangement joins TRBV18 to TRBJ2-7, with D perhaps TRBD1 (6 bases). The germline V and J ends were trimmed by 2 bases and 3 bases, with 14 bases remaining between them. This CDR3 has 15 residues. Germline V CDR1 and CDR2: KGHSH, LQKENI. The CDR3 region has the DNA TGTGCCAGCTCACCAGCCTTACAGGGTCGCTACGAGCAGTACTTC. Amino acids: CASSPALQGRYEQYF.

This clone was detected ten times or more. The chain has TRBV5-1 and TRBJ2-3; 11 bases are shared with TRBD2. The germline V gene has CDR1 SGHRS and CDR2 YFSETQ. This CDR3 has 18 residues. V shed 5 bases, J shed 0 bases, and the junction held 11 bases outside the gene matches. The CDR3 region is CASSSASGGITSTDTQYF. The CDR3 DNA is TGCGCCAGCAGTTCCGCTAGCGGGGGGATAACTAGCACAGATACGCAGTATTTT.